Listed here are 4 T cell receptor beta chains from one sample, sequenced in a study of blood T cells in healthy people across ages. A second PCR, run for roughly 7 to 12 cycles, used a sample-barcoded 5' primer plus a J-beta primer mix. In TCRdb, the 5' RACE reads were re-called with MiXCR into one record per CDR3 protein. This table has around 800,000 distinct CDR3 sequences, around 24% appearing once. These data were also reused for a study on T cells of mothers and their children.

The sample taken for sequencing was blood. The receptors derive from a boy between 10 and 17 years old in good health.

V gene TRBV2 combines with J gene TRBJ2-3; 8 bases align to TRBD2. Germline CDR1 reads SNHLY; CDR2 reads FYNNEI. The trim removed 6 bases at V and 1 base at J, leaving 9 bases unmatched. The CDR3 loop spans 16 amino acids. CDR3 nucleotides: TGTGCCAGCAGCAGGCTCGGACTAGCTGGCACAGATACGCAGTATTTT. It yields the protein CASSRLGLAGTDTQYF.

The rearrangement links TRBV24-1 to TRBJ2-1; perhaps TRBD2 as D (5 bases). Near its end, the DNA agrees better with TRBJ2-5, so the J call may be wrong. The CDR3 contains 14 residues. Germline CDR1 and CDR2: KGHDR and SFDVKD. This chain's CDR3 is CATSGSAGKETQYF. The DNA for the CDR3 is TGTGCCACCAGTGGATCGGCGGGTAAAGAGACCCAGTACTTC.

The CDR3 protein is CASSRRDRGATEAFF. CDR3 in DNA: TGTGCCAGCAGCCGACGGGACAGGGGTGCCACTGAAGCTTTCTTT. The rearrangement uses TRBV7-2 and TRBJ1-1; 10 positions match TRBD1. The CDR3 is 15 residues long. Trimming removed 5 bases from V and 4 bases from J; junction bases left unmatched: 7. Germline CDR1 and CDR2: SGHTA and FQGNSA.

This chain's CDR3 is CASSLGSGSGYTF. In nucleotides, the CDR3 is TGTGCCAGCAGCTTGGGAAGCGGTTCGGGCTACACCTTC. This rearrangement joins TRBV11-2 to TRBJ1-2; D gene unclear. V was pared by 3 bases and J by 8 bases, with 13 bases between. Looked up from germline, CDR1 is SGHAT and CDR2 is FQNNGV. This CDR3 comprises 13 residues. Using reference TRBV11-2 and TRBJ1-2 for the parts outside the CDR3, the full variable domain is EAGVAQSPRYKIIEKRQSVAFWCNPISGHATLYWYQQILGQGPKLLIQFQNNGVVDDSQLPKDRFSAERLKGVDSTLKIQPAKLEDSAVYLCASSLGSGSGYTFGSGTRLTVV.